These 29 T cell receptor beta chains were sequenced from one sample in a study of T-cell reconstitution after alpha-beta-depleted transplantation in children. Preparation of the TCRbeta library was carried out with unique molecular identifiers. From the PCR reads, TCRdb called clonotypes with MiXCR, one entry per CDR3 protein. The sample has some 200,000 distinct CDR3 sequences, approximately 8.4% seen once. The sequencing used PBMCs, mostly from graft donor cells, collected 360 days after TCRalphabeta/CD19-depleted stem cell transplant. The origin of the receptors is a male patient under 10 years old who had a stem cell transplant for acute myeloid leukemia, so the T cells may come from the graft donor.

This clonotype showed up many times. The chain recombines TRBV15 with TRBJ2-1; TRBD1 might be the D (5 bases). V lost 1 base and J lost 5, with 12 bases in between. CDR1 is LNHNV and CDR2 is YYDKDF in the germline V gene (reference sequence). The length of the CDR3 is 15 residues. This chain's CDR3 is CATSRAQELNNEQFF. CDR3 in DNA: TGTGCCACCAGCAGAGCACAGGAACTAAACAATGAGCAGTTCTTC.

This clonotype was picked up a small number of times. The CDR3 DNA sequence: TGTGCCAGCCGACCCAGAGTCGGGTTGACTGAAGCTTTCTTT. Residues: CASRPRVGLTEAFF. The chain joins TRBV6-5 to TRBJ1-1; D is ambiguous. Germline loops: CDR1 MNHEY, CDR2 SVGAGI. This CDR3 is 14 amino acids long. Trimming removed 8 bases from V and 5 bases from J, with 18 bases in between.

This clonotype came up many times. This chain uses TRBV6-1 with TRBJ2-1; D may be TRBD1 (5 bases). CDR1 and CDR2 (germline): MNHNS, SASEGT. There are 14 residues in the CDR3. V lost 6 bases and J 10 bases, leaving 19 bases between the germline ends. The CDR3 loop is CASSRTRRGSEQFF. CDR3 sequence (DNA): TGTGCCAGCAGCCGAACCCGAAGGGGTTCCGAGCAGTTCTTC.

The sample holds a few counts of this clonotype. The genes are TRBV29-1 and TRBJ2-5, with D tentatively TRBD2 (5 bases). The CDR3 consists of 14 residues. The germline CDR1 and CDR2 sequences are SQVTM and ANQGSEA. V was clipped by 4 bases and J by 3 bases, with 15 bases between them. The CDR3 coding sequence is TGCAGCGTTGGAGGGCCGGGTTCGAAAGAGACCCAGTACTTC. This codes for CSVGGPGSKETQYF.

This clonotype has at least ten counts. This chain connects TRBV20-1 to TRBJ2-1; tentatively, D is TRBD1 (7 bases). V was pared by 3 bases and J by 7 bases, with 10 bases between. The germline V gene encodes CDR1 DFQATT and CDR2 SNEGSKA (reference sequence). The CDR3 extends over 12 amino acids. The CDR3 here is CSAREGANEQFF. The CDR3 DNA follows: TGCAGTGCTAGGGAGGGGGCGAATGAGCAGTTCTTC.

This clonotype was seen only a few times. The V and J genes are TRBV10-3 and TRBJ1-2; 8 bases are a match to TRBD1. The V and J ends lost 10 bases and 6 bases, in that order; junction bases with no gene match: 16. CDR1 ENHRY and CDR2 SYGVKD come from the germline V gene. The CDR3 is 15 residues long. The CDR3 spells CATTMTGEGLNGYTF. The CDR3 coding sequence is TGTGCCACGACTATGACAGGGGAAGGTTTGAATGGCTACACCTTC.

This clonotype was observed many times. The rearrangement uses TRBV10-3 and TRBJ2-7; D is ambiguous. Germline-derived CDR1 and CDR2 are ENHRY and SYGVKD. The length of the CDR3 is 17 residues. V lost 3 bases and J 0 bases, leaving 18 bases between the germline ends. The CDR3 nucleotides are TGTGCCATCAGTGACTCTTCAGGCAAGCACGTCTCCTACGAGCAGTACTTC. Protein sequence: CAISDSSGKHVSYEQYF.

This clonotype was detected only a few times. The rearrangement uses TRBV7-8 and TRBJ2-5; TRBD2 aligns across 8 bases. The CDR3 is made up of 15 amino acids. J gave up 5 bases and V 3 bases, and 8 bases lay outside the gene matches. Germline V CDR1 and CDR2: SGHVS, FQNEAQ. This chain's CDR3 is CASSFNSGSSETQYF. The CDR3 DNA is TGTGCCAGCAGCTTTAACAGCGGGAGCAGTGAGACCCAGTACTTC.

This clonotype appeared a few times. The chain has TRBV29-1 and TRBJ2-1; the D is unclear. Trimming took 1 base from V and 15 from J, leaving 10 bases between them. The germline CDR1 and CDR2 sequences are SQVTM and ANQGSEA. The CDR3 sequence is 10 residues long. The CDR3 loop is CSVEGPGPFF. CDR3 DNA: TGCAGCGTTGAAGGTCCGGGTCCGTTCTTC.

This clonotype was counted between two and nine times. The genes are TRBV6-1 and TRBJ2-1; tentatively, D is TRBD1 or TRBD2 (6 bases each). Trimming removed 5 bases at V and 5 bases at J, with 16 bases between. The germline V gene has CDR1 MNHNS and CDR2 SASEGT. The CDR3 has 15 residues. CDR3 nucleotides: TGTGCCAGCAGTCCGGCGGGACACAAAGACAATGAGCAGTTCTTC. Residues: CASSPAGHKDNEQFF.

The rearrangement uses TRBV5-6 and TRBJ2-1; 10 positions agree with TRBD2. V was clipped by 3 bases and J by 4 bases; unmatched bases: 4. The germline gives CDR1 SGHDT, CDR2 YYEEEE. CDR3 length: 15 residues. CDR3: CASSSLAGQYNEQFF. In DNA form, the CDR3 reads TGTGCCAGCAGCTCACTAGCGGGACAATACAATGAGCAGTTCTTC.

The CDR3: CSVDPENQETQYF. The CDR3 bases are TGCAGCGTTGATCCGGAGAACCAAGAGACCCAGTACTTC. V and J are TRBV29-1 and TRBJ2-5; no firm D call. Germline CDR1 reads SQVTM; CDR2 reads ANQGSEA. This CDR3 spans 13 amino acids. The germline V and J ends were trimmed by 3 bases and 0 bases, with 8 bases remaining between them.

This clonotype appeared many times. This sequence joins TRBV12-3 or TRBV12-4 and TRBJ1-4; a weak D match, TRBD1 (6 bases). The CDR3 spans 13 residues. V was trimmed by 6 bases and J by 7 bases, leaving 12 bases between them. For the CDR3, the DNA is TGTGCCAGCAGGCTACAGGGCGCTGAAAAACTGTTTTTT. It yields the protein CASRLQGAEKLFF.

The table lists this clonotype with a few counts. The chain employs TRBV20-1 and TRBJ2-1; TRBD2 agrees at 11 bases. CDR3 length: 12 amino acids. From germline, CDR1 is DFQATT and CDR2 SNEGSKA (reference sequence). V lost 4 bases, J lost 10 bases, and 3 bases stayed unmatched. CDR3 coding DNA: TGCAGTGCTATGGGACTAGCGGTAGAGCAGTTCTTC. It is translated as CSAMGLAVEQFF.

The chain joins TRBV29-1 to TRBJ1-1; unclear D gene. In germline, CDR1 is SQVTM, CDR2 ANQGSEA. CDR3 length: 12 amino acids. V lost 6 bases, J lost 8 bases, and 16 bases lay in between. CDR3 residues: CSVATSALEAFF. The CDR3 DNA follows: TGCAGCGTCGCTACCAGTGCACTGGAAGCTTTCTTT.

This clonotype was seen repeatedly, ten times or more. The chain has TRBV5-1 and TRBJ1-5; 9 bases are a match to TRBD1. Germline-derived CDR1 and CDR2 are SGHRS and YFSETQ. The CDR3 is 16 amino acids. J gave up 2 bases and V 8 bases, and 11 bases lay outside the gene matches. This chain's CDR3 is CASPLNRGPGNQPQHF. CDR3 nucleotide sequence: TGCGCCAGTCCACTTAACAGGGGGCCAGGCAATCAGCCCCAGCATTTT. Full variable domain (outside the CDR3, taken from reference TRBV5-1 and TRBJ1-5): KAGVTQTPRYLIKTRGQQVTLSCSPISGHRSVSWYQQTPGQGLQFLFEYFSETQRNKGNFPGRFSGRQFSNSRSEMNVSTLELGDSALYLCASPLNRGPGNQPQHFGDGTRLSIL.

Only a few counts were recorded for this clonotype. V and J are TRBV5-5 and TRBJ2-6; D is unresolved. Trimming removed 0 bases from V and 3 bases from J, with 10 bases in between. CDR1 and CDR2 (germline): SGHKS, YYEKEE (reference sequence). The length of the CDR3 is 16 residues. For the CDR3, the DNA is TGTGCCAGCAGCTTGGTCGGGCAAGGTGGGGCCAACGTCCTGACTTTC. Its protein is CASSLVGQGGANVLTF.

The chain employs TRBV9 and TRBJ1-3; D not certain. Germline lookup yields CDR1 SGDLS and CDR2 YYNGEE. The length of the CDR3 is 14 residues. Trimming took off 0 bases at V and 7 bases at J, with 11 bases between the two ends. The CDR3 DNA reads TGTGCCAGCAGCGTAGCCACCTCGCATAACACCATATATTTT. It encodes CASSVATSHNTIYF.

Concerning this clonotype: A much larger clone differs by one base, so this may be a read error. The CDR3 nucleotides are TGTGCCAGCAGCCGGACTAGTCCCTTTTACAATGAGCAGTTCTTC. It encodes CASSRTSPFYNEQFF. The V call is TRBV3-1, the J call TRBJ2-1; 7 nucleotides agree with TRBD2. There are 15 residues in the CDR3. Per the germline V gene, CDR1 is LGHDT and CDR2 is YNNKEL (reference sequence). V trimming: 4 bases; J trimming: 4 bases; junction bases outside the gene matches: 7.

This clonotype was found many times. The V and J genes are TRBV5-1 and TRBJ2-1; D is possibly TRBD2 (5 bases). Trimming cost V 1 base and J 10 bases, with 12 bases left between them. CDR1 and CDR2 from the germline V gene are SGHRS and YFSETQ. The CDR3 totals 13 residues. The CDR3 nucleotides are TGCGCCAGCAGCTTGAATGAGGGTCTGGAGCAGTTCTTC. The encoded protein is CASSLNEGLEQFF.

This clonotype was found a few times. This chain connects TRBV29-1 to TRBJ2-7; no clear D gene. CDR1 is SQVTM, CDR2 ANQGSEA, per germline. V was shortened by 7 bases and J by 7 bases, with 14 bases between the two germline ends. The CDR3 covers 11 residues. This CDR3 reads CSARTLEEQYF. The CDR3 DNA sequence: TGCAGCGCGAGGACCCTTGAGGAGCAGTACTTC.

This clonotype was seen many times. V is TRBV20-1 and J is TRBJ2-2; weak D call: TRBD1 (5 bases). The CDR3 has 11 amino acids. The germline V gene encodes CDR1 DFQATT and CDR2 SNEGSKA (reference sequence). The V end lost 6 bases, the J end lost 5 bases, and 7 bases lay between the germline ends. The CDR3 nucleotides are TGCAGTGCGTGGACAACCGGGGAGCTGTTTTTT. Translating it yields CSAWTTGELFF.

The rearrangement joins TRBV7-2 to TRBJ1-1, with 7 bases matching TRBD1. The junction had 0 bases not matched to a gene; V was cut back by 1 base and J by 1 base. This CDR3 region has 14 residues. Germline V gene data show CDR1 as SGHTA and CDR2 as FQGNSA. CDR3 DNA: TGTGCCAGCAGCTTAGAGGGGGCGAACACTGAAGCTTTCTTT. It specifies CASSLEGANTEAFF. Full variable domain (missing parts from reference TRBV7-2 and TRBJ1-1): GAGVSQSPSNKVTEKGKDVELRCDPISGHTALYWYRQSLGQGLEFLIYFQGNSAPDKSGLPSDRFSAERTGGSVSTLTIQRTQQEDSAVYLCASSLEGANTEAFFGQGTRLTVV.

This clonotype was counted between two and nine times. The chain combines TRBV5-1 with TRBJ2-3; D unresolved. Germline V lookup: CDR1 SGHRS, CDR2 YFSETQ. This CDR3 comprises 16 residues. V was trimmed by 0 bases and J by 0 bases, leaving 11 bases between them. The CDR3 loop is CASSLVGTASTDTQYF. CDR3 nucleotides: TGCGCCAGCAGCTTGGTTGGTACAGCGAGCACAGATACGCAGTATTTT.

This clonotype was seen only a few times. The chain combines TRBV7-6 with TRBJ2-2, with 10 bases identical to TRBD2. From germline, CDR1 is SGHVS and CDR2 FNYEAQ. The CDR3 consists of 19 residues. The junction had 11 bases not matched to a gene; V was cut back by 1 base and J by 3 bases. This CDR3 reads CASSLEGLAGDGDTGELFF. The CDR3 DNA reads TGTGCCAGCAGCTTAGAAGGGCTAGCGGGAGATGGGGACACCGGGGAGCTGTTTTTT.

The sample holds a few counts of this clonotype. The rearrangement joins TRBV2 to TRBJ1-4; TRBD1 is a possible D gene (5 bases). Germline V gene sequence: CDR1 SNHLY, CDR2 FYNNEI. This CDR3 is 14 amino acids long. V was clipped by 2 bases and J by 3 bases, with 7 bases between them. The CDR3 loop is CASSERGANEKLFF. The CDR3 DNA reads TGTGCCAGCAGTGAAAGGGGAGCTAATGAAAAACTGTTTTTT.

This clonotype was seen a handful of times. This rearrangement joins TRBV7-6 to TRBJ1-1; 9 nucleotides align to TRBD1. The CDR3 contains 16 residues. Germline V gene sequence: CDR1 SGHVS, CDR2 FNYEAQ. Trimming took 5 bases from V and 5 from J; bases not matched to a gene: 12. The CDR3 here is CASSIGPGQGRTEAFF. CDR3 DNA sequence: TGTGCCAGCAGCATCGGACCGGGACAGGGTCGGACTGAAGCTTTCTTT.

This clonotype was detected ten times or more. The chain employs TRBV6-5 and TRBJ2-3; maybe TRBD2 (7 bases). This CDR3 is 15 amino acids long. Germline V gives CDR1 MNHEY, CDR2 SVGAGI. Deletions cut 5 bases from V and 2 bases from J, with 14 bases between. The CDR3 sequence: CASSPGGYDTDTQYF. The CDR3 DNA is TGTGCCAGCAGTCCGGGGGGCTACGACACAGATACGCAGTATTTT.

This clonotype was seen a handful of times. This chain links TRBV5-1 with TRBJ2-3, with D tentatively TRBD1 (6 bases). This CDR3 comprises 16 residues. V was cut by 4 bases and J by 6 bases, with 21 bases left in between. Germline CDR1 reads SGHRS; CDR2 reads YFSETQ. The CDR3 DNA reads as TGCGCCAGCAGCCAATTCTGGAATCAGGGGTGGGATACGCAGTATTTT. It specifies CASSQFWNQGWDTQYF.